This T cell receptor (beta chain) was recovered during a study of T cell repertoires in cytomegalovirus infection. Study-wide background: Selection of CMV epitopes for the study included recently identified HLA-C-restricted and well-studied HLA-B-restricted ones. Both CMV infection and a matching HLA type were indicated by public TCR beta signatures.

This clonotype was recorded a few times. Its antigen is as yet unknown. Germline V gene sequence: CDR1 SGHTA, CDR2 FQGNSA. The CDR3 has 16 residues. Trimming shortened V by 2 bases and J by 0 bases, and 11 bases separated the two germline ends. TCRdb recomputed calls from the reads with MiXCR, one row per CDR3 protein. The sample shows approximately 300,000 distinct CDR3 sequences, about 28% of them seen only once. Study results and limitations: The cumulative frequency of public TCR beta families identified carriers of CMV plus the relevant HLA. CMV-specific TCR beta clonotypes restricted by HLA-C were the ones dominating the ex vivo response.

This chain links TRBV7-2 with TRBJ1-3; D remains ambiguous. This TCR was sampled from a human donor in good health (CMV status not recorded). Some clones in this sample may be carry-over from other donors' samples. The sample consisted of cultured PBMCs, taken from culture after CMV antigen stimulation. CDR3 protein: CASSLSGLGSGNTIYF. The CDR3 region has the DNA TGTGCCAGCAGCTTATCGGGGTTAGGCTCTGGAAACACCATATATTTT.